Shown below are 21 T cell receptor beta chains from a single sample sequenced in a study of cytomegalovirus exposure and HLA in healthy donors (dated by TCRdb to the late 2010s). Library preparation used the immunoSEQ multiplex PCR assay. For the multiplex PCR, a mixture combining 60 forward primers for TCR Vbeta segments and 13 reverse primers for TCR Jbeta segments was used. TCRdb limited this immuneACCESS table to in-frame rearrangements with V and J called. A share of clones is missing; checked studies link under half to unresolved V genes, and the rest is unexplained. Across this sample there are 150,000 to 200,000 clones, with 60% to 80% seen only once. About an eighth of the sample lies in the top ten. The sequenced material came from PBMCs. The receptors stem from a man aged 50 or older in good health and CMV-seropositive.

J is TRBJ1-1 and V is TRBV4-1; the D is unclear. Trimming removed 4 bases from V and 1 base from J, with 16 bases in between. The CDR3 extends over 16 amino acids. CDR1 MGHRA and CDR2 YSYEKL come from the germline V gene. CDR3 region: CASSPTPRGANTEAFF. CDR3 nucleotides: TGCGCCAGCAGCCCGACACCCCGGGGTGCGAACACTGAAGCTTTCTTT.

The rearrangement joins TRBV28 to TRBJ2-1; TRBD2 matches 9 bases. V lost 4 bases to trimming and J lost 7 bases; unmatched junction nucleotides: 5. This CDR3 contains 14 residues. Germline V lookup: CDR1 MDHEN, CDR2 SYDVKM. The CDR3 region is CASSSFSGGNEQFF. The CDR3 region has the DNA TGTGCCAGCAGTTCGTTTAGCGGGGGTAATGAGCAGTTCTTC.

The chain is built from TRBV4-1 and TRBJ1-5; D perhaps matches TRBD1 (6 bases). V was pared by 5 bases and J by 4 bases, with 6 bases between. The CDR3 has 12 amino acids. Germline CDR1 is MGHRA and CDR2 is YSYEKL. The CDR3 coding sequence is TGCGCCAGCAGCGGACAGAATCAGCCCCAGCATTTT. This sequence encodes CASSGQNQPQHF.

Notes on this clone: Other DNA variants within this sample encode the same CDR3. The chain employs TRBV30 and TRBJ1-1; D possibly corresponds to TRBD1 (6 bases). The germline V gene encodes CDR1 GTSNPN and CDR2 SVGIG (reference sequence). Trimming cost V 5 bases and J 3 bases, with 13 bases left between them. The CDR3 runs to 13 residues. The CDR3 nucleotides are TGTGCCTGGGGGGGCCAGGGAGACACTGAAGCTTTCTTT. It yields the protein CAWGGQGDTEAFF. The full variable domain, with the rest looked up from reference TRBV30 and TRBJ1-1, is SQTIHQWPATLVQPVGSPLSLECTVEGTSNPNLYWYRQAAGRGLQLLFYSVGIGQISSEVPQNLSASRPQDRQFILSSKKLLLSDSGFYLCAWGGQGDTEAFFGQGTRLTVV.

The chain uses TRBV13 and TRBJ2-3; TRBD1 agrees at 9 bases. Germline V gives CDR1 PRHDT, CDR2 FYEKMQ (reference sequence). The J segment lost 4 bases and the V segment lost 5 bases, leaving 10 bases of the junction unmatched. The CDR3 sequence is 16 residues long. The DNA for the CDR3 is TGTGCCAGCAGCCCCCCCGGGACAGGGATGGCAGATACGCAGTATTTT. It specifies CASSPPGTGMADTQYF. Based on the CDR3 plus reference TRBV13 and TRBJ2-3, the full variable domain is AAGVIQSPRHLIKEKRETATLKCYPIPRHDTVYWYQQGPGQDPQFLISFYEKMQSDKGSIPDRFSAQQFSDYHSELNMSSLELGDSALYFCASSPPGTGMADTQYFGPGTRLTVL.

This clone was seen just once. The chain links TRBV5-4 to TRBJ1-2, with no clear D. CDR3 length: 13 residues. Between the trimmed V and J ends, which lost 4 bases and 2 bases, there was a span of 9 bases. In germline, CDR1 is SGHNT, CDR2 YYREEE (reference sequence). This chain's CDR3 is CASSPDTNYGYTF. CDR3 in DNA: TGTGCCAGCAGCCCTGACACAAACTATGGCTACACCTTC.

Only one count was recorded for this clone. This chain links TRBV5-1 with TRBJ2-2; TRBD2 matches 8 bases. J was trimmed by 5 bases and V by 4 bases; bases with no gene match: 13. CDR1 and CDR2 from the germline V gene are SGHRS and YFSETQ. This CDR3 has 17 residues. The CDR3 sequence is CASSPMRRSGGTGELFF. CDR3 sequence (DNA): TGCGCCAGCAGCCCCATGCGGCGGAGCGGGGGAACCGGGGAGCTGTTTTTT.

DNA for the CDR3: TGCGCCAGCAGCTACAAGGGGGCCTCGACAGGTTTTGTAGACGAGCAGTACTTC. Its translation: CASSYKGASTGFVDEQYF. The V and J genes are TRBV4-3 and TRBJ2-7; 7 nucleotides line up with TRBD1. This CDR3 comprises 18 residues. The germline V gene encodes CDR1 LGHNA and CDR2 YSLEER. V gave up 5 bases and J gave up 5 bases; unmatched junction bases: 21.

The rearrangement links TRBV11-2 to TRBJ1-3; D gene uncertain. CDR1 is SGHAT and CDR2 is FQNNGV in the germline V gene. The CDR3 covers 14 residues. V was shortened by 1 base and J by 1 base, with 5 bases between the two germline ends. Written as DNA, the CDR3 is TGTGCCAGCAGCTTAGTGGCTTCTGGAAACACCATATATTTT. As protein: CASSLVASGNTIYF.

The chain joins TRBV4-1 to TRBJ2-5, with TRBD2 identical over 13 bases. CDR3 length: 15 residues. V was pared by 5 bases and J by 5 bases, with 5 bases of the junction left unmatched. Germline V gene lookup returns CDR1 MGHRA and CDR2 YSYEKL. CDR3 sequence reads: CASSRTSGGGETQYF. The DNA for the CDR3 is TGCGCCAGCAGCAGGACTAGCGGGGGAGGGGAGACCCAGTACTTC.

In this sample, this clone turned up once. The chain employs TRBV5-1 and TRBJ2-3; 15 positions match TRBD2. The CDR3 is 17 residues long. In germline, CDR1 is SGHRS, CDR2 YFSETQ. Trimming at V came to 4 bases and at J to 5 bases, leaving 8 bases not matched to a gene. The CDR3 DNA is TGCGCCAGCAGCCCCCGATGGACTAGCGGGGGGGGAGATACGCAGTATTTT. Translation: CASSPRWTSGGGDTQYF.

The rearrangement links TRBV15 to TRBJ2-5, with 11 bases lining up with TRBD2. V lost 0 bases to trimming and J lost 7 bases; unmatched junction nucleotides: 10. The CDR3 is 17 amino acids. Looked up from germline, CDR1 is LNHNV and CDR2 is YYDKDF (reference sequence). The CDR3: CATSRDPGLAALGTQYF. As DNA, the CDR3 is TGTGCCACCAGCAGAGATCCGGGACTAGCGGCCCTGGGGACCCAGTACTTC.

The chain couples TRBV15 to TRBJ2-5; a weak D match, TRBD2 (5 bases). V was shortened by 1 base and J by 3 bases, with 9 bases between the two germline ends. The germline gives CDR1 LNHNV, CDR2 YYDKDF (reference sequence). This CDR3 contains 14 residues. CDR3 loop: CATSRAGLEETQYF. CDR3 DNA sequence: TGTGCCACCAGCAGAGCTGGACTCGAAGAGACCCAGTACTTC.

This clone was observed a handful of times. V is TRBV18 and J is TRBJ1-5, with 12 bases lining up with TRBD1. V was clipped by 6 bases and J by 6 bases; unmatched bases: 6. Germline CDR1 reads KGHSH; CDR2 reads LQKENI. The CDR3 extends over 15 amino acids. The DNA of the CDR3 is TGTGCCAGCTCCCGGGGACAGGGGGCAAGTCAGCCCCAGCATTTT. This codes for CASSRGQGASQPQHF. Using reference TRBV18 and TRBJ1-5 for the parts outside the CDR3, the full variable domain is NAGVMQNPRHLVRRRGQEARLRCSPMKGHSHVYWYRQLPEEGLKFMVYLQKENIIDESGMPKERFSAEFPKEGPSILRIQQVVRGDSAAYFCASSRGQGASQPQHFGDGTRLSIL.

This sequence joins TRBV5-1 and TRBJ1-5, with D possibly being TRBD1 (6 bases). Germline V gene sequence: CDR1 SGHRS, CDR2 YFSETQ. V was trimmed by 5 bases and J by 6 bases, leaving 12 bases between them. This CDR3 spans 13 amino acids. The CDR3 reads CASSHLGGQPQHF. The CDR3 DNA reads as TGCGCCAGCAGTCACCTAGGGGGTCAGCCCCAGCATTTT.

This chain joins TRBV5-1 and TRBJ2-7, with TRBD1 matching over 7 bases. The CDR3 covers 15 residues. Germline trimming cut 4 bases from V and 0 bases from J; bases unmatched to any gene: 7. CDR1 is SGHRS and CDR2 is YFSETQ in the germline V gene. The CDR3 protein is CASSPRTGSSYEQYF. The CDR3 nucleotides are TGCGCCAGCAGCCCGAGGACAGGATCCTCCTACGAGCAGTACTTC.

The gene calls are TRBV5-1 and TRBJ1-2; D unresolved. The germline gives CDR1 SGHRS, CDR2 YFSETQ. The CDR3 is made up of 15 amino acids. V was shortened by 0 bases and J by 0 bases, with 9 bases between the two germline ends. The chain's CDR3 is CASSLGDTTNYGYTF. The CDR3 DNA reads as TGCGCCAGCAGCTTGGGAGACACCACTAACTATGGCTACACCTTC.

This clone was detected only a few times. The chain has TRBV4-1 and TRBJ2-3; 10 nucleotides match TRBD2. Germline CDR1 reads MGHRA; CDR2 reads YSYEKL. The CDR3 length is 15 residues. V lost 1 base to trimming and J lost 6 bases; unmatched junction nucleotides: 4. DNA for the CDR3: TGCGCCAGCAGCCAAGCCCAGCGGGGGGGGGATACGCAGTATTTT. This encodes CASSQAQRGGDTQYF.

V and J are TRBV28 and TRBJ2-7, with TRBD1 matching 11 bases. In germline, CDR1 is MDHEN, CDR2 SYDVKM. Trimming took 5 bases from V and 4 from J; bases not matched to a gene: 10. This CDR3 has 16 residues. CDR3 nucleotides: TGTGCCAGCAGTCGCACCGGGACAGGGGGACAATACGAGCAGTACGTC. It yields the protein CASSRTGTGGQYEQYV.

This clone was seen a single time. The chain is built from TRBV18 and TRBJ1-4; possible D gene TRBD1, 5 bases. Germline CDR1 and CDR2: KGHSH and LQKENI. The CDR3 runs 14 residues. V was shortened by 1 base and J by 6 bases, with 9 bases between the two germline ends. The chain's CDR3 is CASSPLAGHEKLFF. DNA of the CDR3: TGTGCCAGCTCACCACTAGCGGGGCATGAAAAACTGTTTTTT.

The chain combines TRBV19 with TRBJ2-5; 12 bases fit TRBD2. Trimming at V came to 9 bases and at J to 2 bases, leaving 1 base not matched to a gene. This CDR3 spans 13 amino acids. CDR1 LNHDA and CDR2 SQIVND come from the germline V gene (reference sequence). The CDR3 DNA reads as TGTGCCAGCGGACTAGCGGGACAAGAGACCCAGTACTTC. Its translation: CASGLAGQETQYF.